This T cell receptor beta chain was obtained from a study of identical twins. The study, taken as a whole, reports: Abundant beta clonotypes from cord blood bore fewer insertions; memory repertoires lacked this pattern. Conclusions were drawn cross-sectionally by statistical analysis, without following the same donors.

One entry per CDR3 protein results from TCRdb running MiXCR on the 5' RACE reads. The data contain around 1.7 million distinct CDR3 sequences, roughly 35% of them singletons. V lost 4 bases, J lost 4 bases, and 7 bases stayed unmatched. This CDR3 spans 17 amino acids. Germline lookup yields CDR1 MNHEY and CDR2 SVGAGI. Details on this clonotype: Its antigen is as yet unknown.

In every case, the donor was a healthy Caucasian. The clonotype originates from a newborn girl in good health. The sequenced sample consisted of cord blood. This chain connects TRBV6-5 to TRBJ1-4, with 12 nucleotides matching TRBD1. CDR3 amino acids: CASSFGTGGAGNEKLFF. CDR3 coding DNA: TGTGCCAGCAGTTTCGGGACAGGGGGCGCGGGTAATGAAAAACTGTTTTTT.